The 15 T cell receptor beta chains given below trace back to one sample, sequenced in a study of T cell responses to AZD1222 COVID-19 vaccine. TCRdb's table, derived via immunoSEQ multiplex PCR, lists solely in-frame clones and lacks some. This sample has approximately 160,000 clones, with roughly 88% found just once. The sequencing used peripheral blood, collected on day 0 of AZD1222 vaccination. These receptors were obtained from an adult in good health.

The chain carries TRBV30 and TRBJ1-1, with 10 bases matching TRBD1. Germline V CDR1 and CDR2: GTSNPN, SVGIG (reference sequence). The V segment lost 5 bases and the J segment 2 bases; nucleotides outside the gene matches: 8. This CDR3 contains 15 residues. CDR3 DNA: TGTGCCTGGGGCGGGACAGGGGCGGGAAACACTGAAGCTTTCTTT. Protein sequence: CAWGGTGAGNTEAFF.

The chain joins TRBV24-1 to TRBJ2-2; D not resolved. The CDR3 runs to 15 residues. Germline CDR1 KGHDR, CDR2 SFDVKD. Trimming stripped 0 bases from V and 6 bases from J, with 10 bases between. CDR3 nucleotide sequence: TGTGCCACCAGTGATTTGATGGCTACCGCCGGGGAGCTGTTTTTT. It specifies CATSDLMATAGELFF.

The chain has TRBV7-8 and TRBJ1-1; no clear D gene. CDR1 and CDR2 (germline): SGHVS, FQNEAQ. V was clipped by 2 bases and J by 8 bases, with 15 bases between them. The CDR3 totals 14 residues. CDR3 sequence: CASSLMREAGEAFF. As DNA, the CDR3 is TGTGCCAGCAGCTTAATGCGGGAGGCTGGGGAAGCTTTCTTT. Complete variable domain (other parts from reference TRBV7-8 and TRBJ1-1): GAGVSQSPRYKVAKRGQDVALRCDPISGHVSLFWYQQALGQGPEFLTYFQNEAQLDKSGLPSDRFFAERPEGSVSTLKIQRTQQEDSAVYLCASSLMREAGEAFFGQGTRLTVV.

This chain joins TRBV20-1 and TRBJ2-5, with D uncertain. The CDR3 spans 11 residues. V lost 1 base and J lost 2, with 2 bases in between. Germline loops: CDR1 DFQATT, CDR2 SNEGSKA (reference sequence). The CDR3 region has the DNA TGCAGTGCTAGAGGACAAGAGACCCAGTACTTC. This sequence encodes CSARGQETQYF.

The chain uses TRBV4-3 and TRBJ1-1; 9 bases match TRBD1. The V and J ends lost 7 bases and 1 base, in that order; junction bases with no gene match: 4. The CDR3 sequence is 14 residues long. Germline CDR1 reads LGHNA; CDR2 reads YSLEER. The CDR3 sequence is CASKRTGENTEAFF. CDR3 nucleotides: TGCGCCAGCAAAAGGACAGGGGAGAACACTGAAGCTTTCTTT.

The rearrangement joins TRBV7-9 to TRBJ1-6; 7 positions match TRBD1. The CDR3 extends over 15 amino acids. With V trimmed by 1 base and J by 11 bases, 8 bases remained unmatched. The germline V gene encodes CDR1 SEHNR and CDR2 FQNEAQ (reference sequence). CDR3 DNA sequence: TGTGCCAGCAGCTTAGACCGACAGGGCCGAACACCCCTCCACTTT. Its translation: CASSLDRQGRTPLHF.

The gene calls are TRBV4-3 and TRBJ2-3; D ambiguous. The V end lost 4 bases, the J end lost 6 bases, and 11 bases lay between the germline ends. CDR3 length: 13 amino acids. The germline V gene has CDR1 LGHNA and CDR2 YSLEER. The CDR3 nucleotides read TGCGCCAGCAGCCTGGGGTCTTCGGATACGCAGTATTTT. Its translation: CASSLGSSDTQYF.

V gene TRBV2 combines with J gene TRBJ1-1; TRBD1 aligns across 12 bases. The CDR3 has 22 amino acids. The J segment lost 1 base and the V segment lost 2 bases, leaving 20 bases of the junction unmatched. The germline V gene has CDR1 SNHLY and CDR2 FYNNEI. The CDR3 is CASSERRTPSLPGQGANTEAFF. DNA for the CDR3: TGTGCCAGCAGTGAACGACGAACCCCTTCTTTGCCGGGACAGGGGGCGAACACTGAAGCTTTCTTT.

V usage is TRBV7-9 and J usage is TRBJ2-7, with a tentative D call TRBD1 (6 bases). This CDR3 spans 13 amino acids. V shed 4 bases and J shed 3 bases, with 10 bases lying between them. Germline-derived CDR1 and CDR2 are SEHNR and FQNEAQ (reference sequence). The CDR3 DNA sequence: TGTGCCAGCAGCTCACAGGGTAACTACGAGCAGTACTTC. This codes for CASSSQGNYEQYF.

The chain links TRBV27 to TRBJ1-5; 9 positions agree with TRBD1. Germline CDR1 is MNHEY and CDR2 is SMNVEV (reference sequence). This CDR3 has 15 residues. The J segment lost 7 bases and the V segment lost 3 bases, leaving 7 bases of the junction unmatched. CDR3 protein: CASSFQGTGSQPQHF. DNA of the CDR3: TGTGCCAGCAGTTTCCAAGGGACAGGGAGCCAGCCCCAGCATTTT.

This clone has just one count. The chain uses TRBV19 and TRBJ2-7, with TRBD2 matching 10 bases. Germline V gene lookup returns CDR1 LNHDA and CDR2 SQIVND (reference sequence). The CDR3 is made up of 14 amino acids. After removal of 5 bases from V and 3 bases from J, the junction contained 4 bases not matched to a gene. The CDR3 DNA is TGTGCCAGTAGTGCTAGCGGGAGTGGCTACGAGCAGTACTTC. This translates into CASSASGSGYEQYF.

The chain employs TRBV6-6 and TRBJ1-1, with D unresolved. This CDR3 comprises 17 residues. The germline CDR1 and CDR2 sequences are MNHNY and SVGAGI (reference sequence). V was trimmed by 5 bases and J by 1 base, leaving 20 bases between them. CDR3 DNA sequence: TGTGCCAGCAGTCCGCTTGGAGAAATAACCGGGAACACTGAAGCTTTCTTT. This sequence encodes CASSPLGEITGNTEAFF.

The chain links TRBV24-1 to TRBJ2-2; possibly TRBD1 or TRBD2 for D (5 bases each). This CDR3 is 14 amino acids long. V lost 8 bases to trimming and J lost 2 bases, with 11 bases between them. Germline loops: CDR1 KGHDR, CDR2 SFDVKD. The CDR3 nucleotides are TGTGCCACCAAAGGCAGGGACAACACCGGGGAGCTGTTTTTT. It translates to CATKGRDNTGELFF.

The V and J genes are TRBV12-5 and TRBJ1-3; D remains ambiguous. CDR3 length: 14 amino acids. CDR1 and CDR2 from the germline V gene are LGHNT and FRNRAP. Trimming cost V 6 bases and J 0 bases, with 9 bases left between them. CDR3: CASGEGNSGNTIYF. CDR3 bases: TGTGCTAGTGGGGAGGGAAACTCTGGAAACACCATATATTTT.

This chain uses TRBV29-1 with TRBJ2-7; 8 nucleotides agree with TRBD1. The V segment lost 4 bases and the J segment 4 bases; nucleotides outside the gene matches: 15. There are 16 residues in the CDR3. CDR1 SQVTM and CDR2 ANQGSEA come from the germline V gene. In DNA form, the CDR3 reads TGCAGCGTTGTAATCCCCAGGGGGCAATATGGGTACGAGCAGTACTTC. Amino acids: CSVVIPRGQYGYEQYF.